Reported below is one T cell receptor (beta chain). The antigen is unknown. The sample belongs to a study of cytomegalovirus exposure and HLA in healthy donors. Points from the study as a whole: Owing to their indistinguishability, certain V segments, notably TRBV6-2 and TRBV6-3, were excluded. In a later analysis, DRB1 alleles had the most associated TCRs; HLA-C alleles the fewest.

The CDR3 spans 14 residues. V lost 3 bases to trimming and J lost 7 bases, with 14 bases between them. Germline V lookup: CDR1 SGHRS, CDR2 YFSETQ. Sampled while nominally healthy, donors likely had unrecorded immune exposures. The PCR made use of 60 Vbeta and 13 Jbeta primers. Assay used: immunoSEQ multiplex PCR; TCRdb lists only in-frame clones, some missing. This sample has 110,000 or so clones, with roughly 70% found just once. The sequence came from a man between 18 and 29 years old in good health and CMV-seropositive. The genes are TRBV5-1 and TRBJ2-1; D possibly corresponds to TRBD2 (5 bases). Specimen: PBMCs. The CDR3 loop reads CASSSARTVNEQFF. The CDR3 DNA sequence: TGCGCCAGCAGCTCTGCGCGGACTGTGAATGAGCAGTTCTTC.